This TCR beta chain was obtained from a study of cytomegalovirus exposure and HLA in healthy donors. Study results and caveats: Earlier analysis found most TCR beta V segments productive about 87% or about 30% of the time. Sequencing depth across donors, presence/absence analyses assumed, was roughly uniform. For TCR beta chains, V- and J-gene trimming was later linked to a missense DCLRE1C variant.

Of note for this clone: Its specificity is not known.

Per the germline V gene, CDR1 is SGHNT and CDR2 is YYREEE (reference sequence). Trimming pared 9 bases from V and 3 bases from J, leaving 21 bases between. This CDR3 is built from 15 residues. A multiplex PCR was run with 60 Vbeta primers and 13 Jbeta primers. Under the authors' procedure: The count from a later analysis was about 80 million unique TCR beta chains, about 9.9 million of them shared. Sequencing used immunoSEQ multiplex PCR; TCRdb keeps in-frame clones, though not all of them. V, J and clone size derive from that table, while D and trimming were established from the DNA sequence. The sample consists of over 150,000 clones, around four fifths of them appearing once.

The sample consisted of PBMCs. This TCR came from a boy younger than 10 in good health and CMV-seronegative. The chain links TRBV5-4 to TRBJ1-1; D is unresolved. CDR3 nucleotides: TGTGCCAACCCAGCCCTCCCTAAGGCGGACACTGAAGCTTTCTTT. Translation gives CANPALPKADTEAFF. Full variable domain (rest looked up from reference TRBV5-4 and TRBJ1-1): ETGVTQSPTHLIKTRGQQVTLRCSSQSGHNTVSWYQQALGQGPQFIFQYYREEENGRGNFPPRFSGLQFPNYSSELNVNALELDDSALYLCANPALPKADTEAFFGQGTRLTVV.